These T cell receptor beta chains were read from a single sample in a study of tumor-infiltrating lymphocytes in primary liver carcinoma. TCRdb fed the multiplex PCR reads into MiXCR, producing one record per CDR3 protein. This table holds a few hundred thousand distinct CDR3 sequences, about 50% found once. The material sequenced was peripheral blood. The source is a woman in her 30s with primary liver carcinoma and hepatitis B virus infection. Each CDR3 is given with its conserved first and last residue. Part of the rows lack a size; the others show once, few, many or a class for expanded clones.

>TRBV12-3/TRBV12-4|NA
CASRNTNRDEKLFF
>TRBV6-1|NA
CASSVEGSSYNEQFF
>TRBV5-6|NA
CASRTGTSPLEKLFF
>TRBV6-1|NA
CTSSEIASGVYEQYF
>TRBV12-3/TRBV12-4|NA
CASSLVNTVELFF
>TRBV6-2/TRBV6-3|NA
CASRLAGYTGELFF
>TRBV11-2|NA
CASRFAQPMKEQYF
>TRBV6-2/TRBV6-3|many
CASSSGAGGYYEQYF
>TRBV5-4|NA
CASSLRTSASTDMQYF
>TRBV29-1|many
CSVEGTSGSLYF
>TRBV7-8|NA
CASSATSSSSYEQYF
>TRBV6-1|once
CASSVLGSVPSQPQHF
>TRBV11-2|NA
CVSSPRTSGRLGYNEQFF
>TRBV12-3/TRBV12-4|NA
CASSSSQARGRPQHF
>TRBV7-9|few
CASHPGRSVGAQYF
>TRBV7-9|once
CASSLKGSGYGYTF
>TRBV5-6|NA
CASSFLDDASYEQYF
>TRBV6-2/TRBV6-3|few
CASTPGGLRNEQFF
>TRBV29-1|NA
CSIDDGTSYEQYF
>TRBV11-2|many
CASSSGTSADQQFF
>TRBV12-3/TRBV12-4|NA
CASSPTGGTYSYEQYF
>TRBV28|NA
CASSPRTGPLHTEAFF
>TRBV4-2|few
CASSQENKPRSTDTQYF
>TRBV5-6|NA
CASSLLAQAGANVLTF
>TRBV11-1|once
CASSLRCGETQYF
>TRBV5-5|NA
CASSRQRNTEAFF
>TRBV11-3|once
CASSLIVNPSGSYEQCF
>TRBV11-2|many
CASSDGRSLGTQYF
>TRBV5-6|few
CASSLQGSPYEQYF
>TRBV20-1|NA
CSAGGPGTSVGQFF
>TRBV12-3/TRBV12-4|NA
CACSLQGSTGELFF
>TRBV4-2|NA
CTSRLGLAGASTDTQYF
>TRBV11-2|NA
CASSFIGSGFNEQFF
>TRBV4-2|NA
CAGSQEGNNSPLHF
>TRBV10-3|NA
CAISEARNINQPQYF
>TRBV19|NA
CASSIGAGLAYEQYF
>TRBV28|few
CASPPSLAGRTDTQYF
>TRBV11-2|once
CASNQRPGVQPQHF
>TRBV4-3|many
CASSRTSFVGELFF
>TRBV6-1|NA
CASRESLPGGAANTVELFF
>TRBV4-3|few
CASSQDSIGMGTKGYTF
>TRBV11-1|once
CTSSDQADGTSNERFF
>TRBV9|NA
CASSVAADDRFSGNTIYF
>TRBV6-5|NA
CASSYWTSGDQETQYF
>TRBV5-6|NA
CASSLAIGGWGYNEQFF
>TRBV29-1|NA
CSVWQHHTEAFF
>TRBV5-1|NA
CASGLAGTDTQYF
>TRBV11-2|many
CASSFTARVITEAFF
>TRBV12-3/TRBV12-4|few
CAISTAHREDTQYF
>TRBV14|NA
CASSQDFVPEQFF
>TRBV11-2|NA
CASSLILVGGSERYF